Given below is one TCR beta chain in context. An end of the junction differs from the germline gene, which may be a read error. This sample is part of a study of response to subunit inactivated influenza vaccine. TCRdb re-derived calls from the RT-PCR reads in MiXCR, one entry per CDR3 protein. The sample holds some 850,000 distinct CDR3 sequences; roughly 18% are singletons and the top ten take about a tenth. Sequencing used PBMCs from blood, obtained roughly 5 days after vaccination. The sequence was obtained from a man in his fifties who received an inactivated influenza vaccine.

DNA of the CDR3: TGTGCCAGCAGTCTATCCAGGGGGCGGTTTGGCTACACCTTC. Protein: CASSLSRGRFGYTF. The rearrangement links TRBV27 to TRBJ1-2, with 8 positions matching TRBD1. Germline CDR1 MNHEY, CDR2 SMNVEV (reference sequence). The CDR3 contains 14 residues.